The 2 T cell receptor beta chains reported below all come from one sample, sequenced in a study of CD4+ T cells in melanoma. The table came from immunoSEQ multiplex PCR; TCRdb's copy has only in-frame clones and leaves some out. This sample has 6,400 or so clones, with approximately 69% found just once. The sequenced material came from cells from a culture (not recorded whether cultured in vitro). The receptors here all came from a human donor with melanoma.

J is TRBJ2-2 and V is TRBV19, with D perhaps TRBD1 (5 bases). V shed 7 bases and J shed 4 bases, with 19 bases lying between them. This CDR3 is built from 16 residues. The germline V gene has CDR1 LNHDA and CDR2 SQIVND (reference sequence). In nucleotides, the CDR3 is TGTGCCAGTACTGCTTGGGGCAGGGTGACCACCGGGGAGCTGTTTTTT. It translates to CASTAWGRVTTGELFF.

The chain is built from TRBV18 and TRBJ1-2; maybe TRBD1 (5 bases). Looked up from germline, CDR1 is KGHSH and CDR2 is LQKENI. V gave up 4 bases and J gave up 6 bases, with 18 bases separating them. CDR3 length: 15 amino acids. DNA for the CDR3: TGTGCCAGCTCACGCGAACCGGAGGGGTATGATGGCTACACCTTC. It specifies CASSREPEGYDGYTF.